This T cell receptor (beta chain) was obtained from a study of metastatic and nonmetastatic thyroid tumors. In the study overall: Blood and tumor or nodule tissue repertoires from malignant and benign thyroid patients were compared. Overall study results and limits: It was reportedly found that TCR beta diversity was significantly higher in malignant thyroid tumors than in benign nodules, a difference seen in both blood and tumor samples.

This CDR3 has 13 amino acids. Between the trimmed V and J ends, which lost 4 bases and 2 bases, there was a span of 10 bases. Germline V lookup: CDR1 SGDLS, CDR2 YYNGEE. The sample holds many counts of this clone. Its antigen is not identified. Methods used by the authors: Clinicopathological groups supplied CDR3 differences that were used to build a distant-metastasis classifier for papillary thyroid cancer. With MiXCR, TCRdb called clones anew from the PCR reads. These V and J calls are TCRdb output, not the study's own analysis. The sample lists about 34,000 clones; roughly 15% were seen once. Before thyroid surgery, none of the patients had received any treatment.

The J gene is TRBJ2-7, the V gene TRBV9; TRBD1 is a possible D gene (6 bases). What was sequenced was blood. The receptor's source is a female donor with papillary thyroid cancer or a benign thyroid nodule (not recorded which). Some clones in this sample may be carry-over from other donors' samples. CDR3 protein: CASSPQGAYEQYF. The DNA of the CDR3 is TGTGCCAGCAGCCCACAGGGAGCCTACGAGCAGTACTTC.